This TCR beta chain was obtained from a study of blood T cell repertoires in COVID-19. Study-level background: Collection of acute and convalescent COVID-19 samples took place in the United States, Italy and Spain. Sources were T cells, B-cell-depleted T cells, or PBMCs; the material itself was cDNA or gDNA.

Original processing notes: Reference gene primers were amplified, and this amplification served to estimate nucleated cell counts. Profiling relied on immunoSEQ multiplex PCR, and the TCRdb table lists in-frame clones only, not all of them. The DNA was the basis for D and trimming; V, J and clone size are from that table. The repertoire holds about 110,000 clones, about 89% seen once, with 4% to 5.5% in the top ten. CDR3 length equals 17 residues. Germline-derived CDR1 and CDR2 are LGHDT and YNNKEL (reference sequence). Trimming cost V 0 bases and J 5 bases; bases outside gene matches: 5. The specimen was peripheral blood. The sequence came from a man aged 35 to 55 with acute or convalescent COVID-19. The chain joins TRBV3-1 (or the pseudogene TRBV3-2) to TRBJ2-2; 11 positions match TRBD2. CDR3 sequence (DNA): TGTGCCAGCAGCCAAGATGTACTAGCGGGGGCGACCGGGGAGCTGTTTTTT. This codes for CASSQDVLAGATGELFF.